The clone carrying this T cell receptor (beta chain) was observed a handful of times. This entry is derived from a study of OX40 agonist ivuxolimab in advanced cancers. Study information: Hepatocellular carcinoma, melanoma, renal cell or head and neck cancer was diagnosed in the dose-escalation patients.

The data were produced by immunoSEQ multiplex PCR, yet TCRdb's version contains in-frame clones alone and is incomplete. Of about 68,000 clones in the sample, roughly 84% were seen once. V dropped 6 bases and J dropped 5 bases, with 16 bases sitting between them. CDR3 length: 14 amino acids. CDR1 is SGHTA, CDR2 FQGNSA, per germline. The sequence derives from an adult with an advanced solid tumor such as melanoma, head and neck, liver or kidney cancer. The chain uses TRBV7-2 and TRBJ2-5, with D unclear. The sequences come from CD4+ or CD8+ T cells sorted from blood, collected in a trial of the OX40 agonist ivuxolimab. The CDR3 loop is CASSRNVDGETQYF. DNA for the CDR3: TGTGCCAGCAGTCGTAACGTGGATGGGGAGACCCAGTACTTC.